The 28 T cell receptor beta chains reported below all come from one sample, sequenced in a study of cytomegalovirus exposure and HLA in healthy donors. Amplification used 60 Vbeta primers and 13 Jbeta primers. The protocol was immunoSEQ multiplex PCR, while the TCRdb copy is restricted to in-frame clones and leaves out a portion. This table holds approximately 200,000 clones, around 76% found once. The sequenced sample was PBMCs. The receptor set was obtained from a man aged 25 to 40 in good health and CMV-seronegative.

This sequence joins TRBV4-1 and TRBJ2-5; 7 nucleotides align to TRBD1. Looked up from germline, CDR1 is MGHRA and CDR2 is YSYEKL. V shed 2 bases and J 9 bases; nucleotides not matched to a gene: 9. This CDR3 region has 14 residues. CDR3 coding DNA: TGCGCCAGCAGCCAAAGGGACAGCAACTCGGCCCAGTACTTC. Residues: CASSQRDSNSAQYF.

The chain couples TRBV18 to TRBJ1-5; tentative D call: TRBD1 (5 bases). Trimming cost V 3 bases and J 1 base, with 13 bases left between them. This CDR3 is 16 amino acids long. The V gene's germline CDR1 is KGHSH and CDR2 LQKENI. CDR3 amino acids: CASSPAGGGSNQPQHF. The CDR3 nucleotides read TGTGCCAGCTCACCTGCTGGGGGAGGAAGCAATCAGCCCCAGCATTTT.

The chain joins TRBV30 to TRBJ2-7; TRBD2 agrees at 13 bases. The CDR3 sequence is 15 residues long. Germline V gene data show CDR1 as GTSNPN and CDR2 as SVGIG (reference sequence). J gave up 5 bases and V 3 bases, and 7 bases lay outside the gene matches. This CDR3 is CAWSQGLAGLDEQYF. Here the CDR3 DNA reads TGTGCCTGGAGCCAGGGACTAGCGGGATTAGACGAGCAGTACTTC.

Details on this clone: Sequence at one end of the junction differs from germline and may be a read error. The CDR3 nucleotides read TGTGCCAGCAGCAAAGAGTCCCTCAGGGAGGGAGATACGCAGTATTTT. It encodes CASSKESLREGDTQYF. The V gene is TRBV4-2, the J gene TRBJ2-3; TRBD2 matches at 7 bases. Germline assignment: CDR1 LGHNA and CDR2 YNFKEQ. The CDR3 has 16 amino acids.

The V call is TRBV28, the J call TRBJ2-3; D is possibly TRBD1 (6 bases). CDR3 length: 13 residues. Trimming pared 7 bases from V and 3 bases from J, leaving 11 bases between. Germline V gene sequence: CDR1 MDHEN, CDR2 SYDVKM. The CDR3 nucleotides read TGTGCCAGCAAGGACAGATTTACAGATACGCAGTATTTT. Encoded protein: CASKDRFTDTQYF.

The chain carries TRBV7-9 and TRBJ2-1; 7 bases agree with TRBD2. The CDR3 consists of 16 residues. Germline trimming cut 6 bases from V and 7 bases from J; bases unmatched to any gene: 15. CDR1 is SEHNR, CDR2 FQNEAQ, per germline (reference sequence). The CDR3 nucleotides read TGTGCCAGCAGTTCCCCCGCGGGCGGGAGTGGTAATGAGCAGTTCTTC. This gives the protein CASSSPAGGSGNEQFF.

The V and J genes are TRBV7-6 and TRBJ1-2, with D perhaps matching TRBD1 (6 bases). The CDR3 extends over 14 amino acids. Germline V gene data show CDR1 as SGHVS and CDR2 as FNYEAQ. With 5 bases removed from V and 4 bases from J, the gap between germline ends came to 14 bases. CDR3 sequence: CASSPNREGYGYTF. The CDR3, as DNA: TGTGCCAGCAGCCCCAACAGGGAAGGCTATGGCTACACCTTC.

V usage is TRBV29-1 and J usage is TRBJ2-5; D might be TRBD1 (7 bases). Per germline, CDR1 SQVTM and CDR2 ANQGSEA. CDR3 size: 13 residues. V dropped 4 bases and J dropped 5 bases, with 14 bases sitting between them. The CDR3 here is CSVATGTWETQYF. The CDR3 coding sequence is TGCAGCGTTGCGACAGGGACTTGGGAGACCCAGTACTTC.

The gene calls are TRBV9 and TRBJ2-7; tentatively, D is TRBD1 (7 bases). Germline V gene data show CDR1 as SGDLS and CDR2 as YYNGEE. The V end lost 4 bases, the J end lost 0 bases, and 14 bases lay between the germline ends. There are 15 residues in the CDR3. CDR3 sequence (DNA): TGTGCCAGCAGCCCCAGGGGGGTCGTCTCCTACGAGCAGTACTTC. The encoded protein is CASSPRGVVSYEQYF. Combining the CDR3 with reference TRBV9 and TRBJ2-7 gives the whole variable domain DSGVTQTPKHLITATGQRVTLRCSPRSGDLSVYWYQQSLDQGLQFLIQYYNGEERAKGNILERFSAQQFPDLHSELNLSSLELGDSALYFCASSPRGVVSYEQYFGPGTRLTVT.

The sample holds one count of this clone. The rearrangement links TRBV27 to TRBJ2-7; D is ambiguous. The CDR3 is 12 amino acids. The V gene lost 8 bases and the J gene lost 0 bases, with 8 bases spanning the gap. CDR1 MNHEY and CDR2 SMNVEV come from the germline V gene (reference sequence). This CDR3 is CASGLSSYEQYF. CDR3 coding DNA: TGTGCCAGCGGGCTGAGCTCCTACGAGCAGTACTTC.

V usage is TRBV9 and J usage is TRBJ2-3; the match to TRBD1 covers 11 bases. This CDR3 is 14 amino acids long. Germline assignment: CDR1 SGDLS and CDR2 YYNGEE. Trimming took 7 bases from V and 8 from J; bases not matched to a gene: 9. The CDR3 coding sequence is TGTGCCAGCGGGGACAGGGGGTTAACGGGTACGCAGTATTTT. Encoded protein: CASGDRGLTGTQYF. The whole variable domain, filled in from reference TRBV9 and TRBJ2-3, reads DSGVTQTPKHLITATGQRVTLRCSPRSGDLSVYWYQQSLDQGLQFLIQYYNGEERAKGNILERFSAQQFPDLHSELNLSSLELGDSALYFCASGDRGLTGTQYFGPGTRLTVL.

In this sample, this clone turned up once. This CDR3 is CASSLAPTETDTQYF. The CDR3 region has the DNA TGCGCCAGCAGCTTGGCCCCGACAGAAACAGATACGCAGTATTTT. The chain carries TRBV5-1 and TRBJ2-3; tentatively, D is TRBD1 (5 bases). The V gene lost 0 bases and the J gene lost 3 bases, with 11 bases spanning the gap. The CDR3 has 15 amino acids. Germline V gives CDR1 SGHRS, CDR2 YFSETQ.

This clone was detected only a few times. This chain connects TRBV29-1 to TRBJ2-2; 8 nucleotides align to TRBD1. The ends lost 4 bases at V and 4 bases at J; junction bases unmatched: 17. This CDR3 has 18 residues. The V gene's germline CDR1 is SQVTM and CDR2 ANQGSEA. In DNA form, the CDR3 reads TGCAGCGTTGTTTTGTTGGGCCCCGTGACAGGGGCCACCGGGGAGCTGTTTTTT. It codes for CSVVLLGPVTGATGELFF.

This CDR3 is CASSVALGQNNEQFF. CDR3 in DNA: TGTGCCAGCAGCGTAGCCCTTGGACAGAACAATGAGCAGTTCTTC. The chain recombines TRBV9 with TRBJ2-1, with D perhaps TRBD1 (6 bases). Germline CDR1 SGDLS, CDR2 YYNGEE. V lost 0 bases to trimming and J lost 5 bases, with 12 bases between them. The CDR3 contains 15 residues.

The CDR3 spells CASLRTGTNEKLFF. As DNA, the CDR3 is TGCGCCAGCCTACGGACAGGGACAAATGAAAAACTGTTTTTT. This rearrangement joins TRBV10-2 to TRBJ1-4, with TRBD1 matching 8 bases. Trimming cost V 8 bases and J 5 bases; bases outside gene matches: 7. This CDR3 has 14 amino acids. Germline values: CDR1 WSHSY, CDR2 SAAADI.

This clone was observed a handful of times. The V gene is TRBV29-1, the J gene TRBJ2-7; 11 nucleotides agree with TRBD2. V was clipped by 4 bases and J by 2 bases; unmatched bases: 4. CDR1 and CDR2 (germline): SQVTM, ANQGSEA. The CDR3 has 14 residues. CDR3 residues: CSVATSGSPYEQYF. The CDR3 DNA reads as TGCAGCGTTGCAACTAGCGGGAGTCCCTACGAGCAGTACTTC.

This sequence joins TRBV7-3 and TRBJ2-7, with D possibly being TRBD1 (5 bases). The CDR3 length is 14 residues. The germline CDR1 and CDR2 sequences are SGHTA and FQGTGA. V was pared by 2 bases and J by 0 bases, with 8 bases between. The CDR3 nucleotides are TGTGCCAGCAGCTTAGGGGCCAGCTCCTACGAGCAGTACTTC. It translates to CASSLGASSYEQYF.

The V and J genes are TRBV29-1 and TRBJ1-2; tentatively, D is TRBD1 (6 bases). This CDR3 is built from 14 residues. Germline V lookup: CDR1 SQVTM, CDR2 ANQGSEA. Deletions cut 2 bases from V and 7 bases from J, with 17 bases between. CDR3 in amino acids: CSVEMTGLWPGYTF. CDR3 nucleotide sequence: TGCAGCGTTGAAATGACAGGCCTGTGGCCTGGCTACACCTTC.

The chain recombines TRBV7-3 with TRBJ2-2, with 12 bases fitting TRBD2. The V gene's germline CDR1 is SGHTA and CDR2 FQGTGA. This CDR3 spans 16 amino acids. V was clipped by 1 base and J by 6 bases; unmatched bases: 3. The CDR3 coding sequence is TGTGCCAGCAGCTTAAGACTAGCGGGAGATCCCGGGGAGCTGTTTTTT. It is translated as CASSLRLAGDPGELFF.

This rearrangement joins TRBV2 to TRBJ2-5; possibly TRBD2 for D (5 bases). Germline V CDR1 and CDR2: SNHLY, FYNNEI. The ends were cut back, 7 bases at V and 5 bases at J, with 14 bases in the middle. The CDR3 runs 13 residues. Here the CDR3 DNA reads TGTGCCAGCATGAGAGGGATGAGTGAGACCCAGTACTTC. This translates into CASMRGMSETQYF.

V and J are TRBV27 and TRBJ2-3; TRBD2 is a possible D gene (5 bases). From germline, CDR1 is MNHEY and CDR2 SMNVEV (reference sequence). V lost 8 bases, J lost 1 base, and 10 bases lay in between. The CDR3 runs to 13 residues. The CDR3 DNA reads TGTGCCAGCGGACTGCGAGGCACAGATACGCAGTATTTT. It translates to CASGLRGTDTQYF.

This clone was detected only a few times. This chain links TRBV5-1 with TRBJ1-5, with a weak D call TRBD1 (5 bases). Trimming shortened V by 3 bases and J by 7 bases, and 11 bases separated the two germline ends. Germline V gene lookup returns CDR1 SGHRS and CDR2 YFSETQ. This CDR3 spans 13 amino acids. The CDR3 DNA is TGCGCCAGCAGCTCCAGGGCAGGGCAGCCCCAGCATTTT. Its protein is CASSSRAGQPQHF. Full variable domain (missing parts from reference TRBV5-1 and TRBJ1-5): KAGVTQTPRYLIKTRGQQVTLSCSPISGHRSVSWYQQTPGQGLQFLFEYFSETQRNKGNFPGRFSGRQFSNSRSEMNVSTLELGDSALYLCASSSRAGQPQHFGDGTRLSIL.

This clone was counted between two and nine times. The same CDR3 arises from other DNA sequences in this sample as well. The chain combines TRBV29-1 with TRBJ1-1; no definite D call. The CDR3 length is 13 residues. The V gene lost 3 bases and the J gene lost 0 bases, with 8 bases spanning the gap. Germline lookup yields CDR1 SQVTM and CDR2 ANQGSEA. In DNA form, the CDR3 reads TGCAGCGTTGATAGAGGGATGAACACTGAAGCTTTCTTT. As protein: CSVDRGMNTEAFF.

V and J are TRBV7-9 and TRBJ2-1; D is perhaps TRBD2 (6 bases). The V end was cut by 6 bases, the J end by 9 bases, with 24 bases between. The CDR3 totals 16 residues. The germline gives CDR1 SEHNR, CDR2 FQNEAQ (reference sequence). The CDR3 sequence is CASSFRDSRRGGEQFF. DNA for the CDR3: TGTGCCAGCAGTTTCCGGGACTCCCGGAGAGGTGGTGAGCAGTTCTTC. Using reference TRBV7-9 and TRBJ2-1 for the parts outside the CDR3, the full variable domain is DTGVSQNPRHKITKRGQNVTFRCDPISEHNRLYWYRQTLGQGPEFLTYFQNEAQLEKSRLLSDRFSAERPKGSFSTLEIQRTEQGDSAMYLCASSFRDSRRGGEQFFGPGTRLTVL.

J is TRBJ2-7 and V is TRBV25-1; 7 bases fit TRBD1. Trimming cost V 7 bases and J 4 bases; bases outside gene matches: 7. The CDR3 covers 13 residues. The germline CDR1 and CDR2 sequences are MGHDK and SYGVNS. In DNA form, the CDR3 reads TGTGCCAGCACGTCAGGGGGTAGGTACGAGCAGTACTTC. Amino acid sequence: CASTSGGRYEQYF.

V is TRBV7-9 and J is TRBJ2-5, with TRBD2 identical over 8 bases. CDR1 SEHNR and CDR2 FQNEAQ come from the germline V gene (reference sequence). The CDR3 consists of 15 residues. The V and J ends lost 6 bases and 4 bases, in that order; junction bases with no gene match: 10. CDR3 bases: TGTGCCAGCAGTCCGGGAGGGGTAAGAGGAGAGACCCAGTACTTC. The encoded protein is CASSPGGVRGETQYF.

The V gene is TRBV7-9, the J gene TRBJ1-4, with TRBD1 identical over 7 bases. The germline V gene encodes CDR1 SEHNR and CDR2 FQNEAQ (reference sequence). J gave up 0 bases and V 4 bases, and 5 bases lay outside the gene matches. The CDR3 is made up of 16 amino acids. The CDR3 loop is CASSSSQGATNEKLFF. The DNA for the CDR3 is TGTGCCAGCAGCTCATCCCAGGGGGCAACTAATGAAAAACTGTTTTTT. The full variable domain, with the rest looked up from reference TRBV7-9 and TRBJ1-4, is DTGVSQNPRHKITKRGQNVTFRCDPISEHNRLYWYRQTLGQGPEFLTYFQNEAQLEKSRLLSDRFSAERPKGSFSTLEIQRTEQGDSAMYLCASSSSQGATNEKLFFGSGTQLSVL.

Remarks on this clone: Other nucleotide sequences in the sample specify the same CDR3. The rearrangement links TRBV19 to TRBJ1-5; D gene unclear. CDR1 is LNHDA, CDR2 SQIVND, per germline (reference sequence). The V end was cut by 3 bases, the J end by 2 bases, with 8 bases between. The CDR3 extends over 14 amino acids. CDR3 coding DNA: TGTGCCAGTAGTATCCGGCAGGGCAATCAGCCCCAGCATTTT. This sequence encodes CASSIRQGNQPQHF.